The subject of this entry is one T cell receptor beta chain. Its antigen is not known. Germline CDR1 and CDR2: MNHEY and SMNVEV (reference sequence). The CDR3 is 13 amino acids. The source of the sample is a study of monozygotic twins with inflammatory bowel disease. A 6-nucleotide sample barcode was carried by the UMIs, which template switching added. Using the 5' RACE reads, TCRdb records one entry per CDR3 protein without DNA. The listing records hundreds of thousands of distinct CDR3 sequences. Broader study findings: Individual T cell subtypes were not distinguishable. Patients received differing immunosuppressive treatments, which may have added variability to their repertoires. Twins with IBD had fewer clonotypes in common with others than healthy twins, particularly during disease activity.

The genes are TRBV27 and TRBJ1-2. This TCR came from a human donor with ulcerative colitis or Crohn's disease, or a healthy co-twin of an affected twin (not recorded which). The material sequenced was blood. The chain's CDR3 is CASSKGVNYGYTF.